The 29 T cell receptor beta chains below all came from one sample that was sequenced in a study of blood T cells in healthy people across ages. Alongside a J-beta primer mix, a sample-barcoded 5' primer served in a second PCR lasting roughly 7 to 11 cycles. TCRdb ran MiXCR on the 5' RACE reads and lists one entry per CDR3 protein. The sample shows hundreds of thousands of distinct CDR3 sequences, 25% of them seen only once. These data were also filed under a second study, of T cells of mothers and their children.

The sample taken for sequencing was blood. These receptors all stem from a boy aged 10-17 years in good health.

This clonotype came up a few times. The genes are TRBV5-5 and TRBJ2-5, with D tentatively TRBD2 (5 bases). The length of the CDR3 is 14 residues. Trimming shortened V by 0 bases and J by 4 bases, and 10 bases separated the two germline ends. Per germline, CDR1 SGHKS and CDR2 YYEKEE (reference sequence). CDR3 loop: CASSLVPEGETQYF. The DNA of the CDR3 is TGTGCCAGCAGCTTGGTGCCTGAGGGAGAGACCCAGTACTTC.

This clonotype appeared a few times. The chain couples TRBV28 to TRBJ2-3; TRBD2 aligns across 11 bases. The CDR3 runs to 16 residues. Germline V gene lookup returns CDR1 MDHEN and CDR2 SYDVKM. V lost 1 base, J lost 0 bases, and 0 bases stayed unmatched. Here the CDR3 reads CASSLLAGGSTDTQYF. The CDR3 nucleotides read TGTGCCAGCAGTTTATTAGCGGGGGGGAGCACAGATACGCAGTATTTT.

This clonotype was detected only a few times. At one boundary the junction diverges from the germline segment, which might be a read error. The chain uses TRBV10-3 and TRBJ2-5, with 7 bases identical to TRBD2. Germline CDR1 reads ENHRY; CDR2 reads SYGVKD. This CDR3 comprises 15 residues. CDR3: CAISDPGRQQGTQYF. CDR3 coding DNA: TGTGCCATCAGTGATCCCGGGAGGCAACAAGGGACCCAGTACTTC.

The table lists this clonotype with a few counts. V and J are TRBV28 and TRBJ2-7, with D perhaps matching TRBD1 (6 bases). CDR3 length: 14 amino acids. Germline CDR1 is MDHEN and CDR2 is SYDVKM. Trimming removed 6 bases at V and 0 bases at J, with 12 bases between. CDR3 in amino acids: CASRPRGTSYEQYF. The CDR3 bases are TGTGCCAGCAGGCCCAGGGGAACCTCCTACGAGCAGTACTTC.

This clonotype was observed a few times. The chain joins TRBV4-1 to TRBJ1-4, with D uncertain. Between the trimmed V and J ends, which lost 1 base and 8 bases, there was a span of 14 bases. The CDR3 runs 15 residues. CDR1 MGHRA and CDR2 YSYEKL come from the germline V gene. CDR3 nucleotide sequence: TGCGCCAGCAGCCAAGTTCCCGGTTCGGGGGAAAAACTGTTTTTT. Residues: CASSQVPGSGEKLFF.

This clonotype was recorded at least ten times. The chain has TRBV25-1 and TRBJ2-5, with TRBD2 matching over 10 bases. V lost 2 bases, J lost 5 bases, and 2 bases stayed unmatched. This CDR3 contains 14 residues. Germline CDR1 and CDR2: MGHDK and SYGVNS. The CDR3 DNA follows: TGTGCCAGCAGTGAACTAGCGGGAGACGAGACCCAGTACTTC. Its translation: CASSELAGDETQYF.

The V gene is TRBV12-3 or TRBV12-4, the J gene TRBJ1-1, with D unclear. Trimming removed 7 bases from V and 1 base from J, with 10 bases in between. The CDR3 length is 13 residues. In nucleotides, the CDR3 is TGTGCCAGCATCCCACAGAAGAACACTGAAGCTTTCTTT. Translating it yields CASIPQKNTEAFF.

The genes are TRBV29-1 and TRBJ2-1; the D gene could be TRBD1 or TRBD2 (5 bases each). CDR3 length: 13 residues. V was pared by 4 bases and J by 0 bases, with 7 bases between. The germline CDR1 and CDR2 sequences are SQVTM and ANQGSEA. This CDR3 is CSVGGVSYNEQFF. The CDR3 DNA is TGCAGCGTTGGAGGGGTCTCCTACAATGAGCAGTTCTTC.

Ten or more counts support this clonotype. The chain couples TRBV29-1 to TRBJ2-7; 7 bases are shared with TRBD2. V lost 6 bases and J lost 3; bases outside the gene matches: 14. Germline assignment: CDR1 SQVTM and CDR2 ANQGSEA. This CDR3 region has 15 residues. CDR3 coding DNA: TGCAGCGTATGGGGAGGAGGACTAGTCAACTACGAGCAGTACTTC. This gives the protein CSVWGGGLVNYEQYF.

In this sample, this clonotype turned up a few times. The V call is TRBV29-1, the J call TRBJ2-7; D ambiguous. V lost 2 bases to trimming and J lost 0 bases, with 8 bases between them. Germline V gene data show CDR1 as SQVTM and CDR2 as ANQGSEA. The CDR3 has 13 residues. The CDR3 is CSVEQAVSYEQYF. The CDR3 DNA sequence: TGCAGCGTTGAACAGGCCGTCTCCTACGAGCAGTACTTC.

The chain has TRBV9 and TRBJ2-5; 13 bases match TRBD2. The DNA end is more similar to TRBJ2-1, so the J call may be wrong. Germline V gene sequence: CDR1 SGDLS, CDR2 YYNGEE. CDR3 length: 15 amino acids. CDR3 DNA sequence: TGTGCCAGCAGCGCCGGACTAGCGGGAGCTTATGAGCAGTTCTTC. It codes for CASSAGLAGAYEQFF.

The rearrangement links TRBV5-1 to TRBJ1-1; D perhaps matches TRBD1 (6 bases). The CDR3 extends over 14 amino acids. Deletions cut 1 base from V and 3 bases from J, with 10 bases between. Germline CDR1 and CDR2: SGHRS and YFSETQ. The CDR3 DNA follows: TGCGCCAGCAGCTTGCAGGGGATGGACACTGAAGCTTTCTTT. Residues: CASSLQGMDTEAFF.

The genes are TRBV28 and TRBJ1-3; 7 bases align to TRBD1. Trimming cost V 1 base and J 0 bases; bases outside gene matches: 3. The CDR3 runs 16 residues. The germline V gene encodes CDR1 MDHEN and CDR2 SYDVKM. Here the CDR3 reads CASSLSDRISGNTIYF. In DNA form, the CDR3 reads TGTGCCAGCAGTTTATCGGACAGGATCTCTGGAAACACCATATATTTT.

This clonotype showed up just a few times. This sequence joins TRBV25-1 and TRBJ2-5; D gene ambiguous. The V end was cut by 3 bases, the J end by 5 bases, with 13 bases between. The CDR3 is 14 residues long. CDR1 is MGHDK and CDR2 is SYGVNS in the germline V gene. CDR3: CASSDRSGLETQYF. CDR3 DNA: TGTGCCAGCAGTGATCGTTCGGGCTTGGAGACCCAGTACTTC.

This sequence joins TRBV29-1 and TRBJ1-4; D remains unclear. Trimming left V 8 bases short and J 4 bases short, with 11 bases between. The CDR3 is made up of 12 amino acids. Germline V CDR1 and CDR2: SQVTM, ANQGSEA. The chain's CDR3 is CSIGDINEKLFF. In DNA, the CDR3 is TGCAGCATAGGTGATATTAATGAAAAACTGTTTTTT. Filled out from reference TRBV29-1 and TRBJ1-4, the complete variable domain reads SAVISQKPSRDICQRGTSLTIQCQVDSQVTMMFWYRQQPGQSLTLIATANQGSEATYESGFVIDKFPISRPNLTFSTLTVSNMSPEDSSIYLCSIGDINEKLFFGSGTQLSVL.

There are a few counts of this clonotype. The chain couples TRBV29-1 to TRBJ2-1, with TRBD2 identical over 8 bases. CDR1 SQVTM and CDR2 ANQGSEA come from the germline V gene. The CDR3 is 14 residues long. V lost 0 bases to trimming and J lost 9 bases; unmatched junction nucleotides: 7. CDR3 amino acids: CSVEDRTSGGEQFF. DNA of the CDR3: TGCAGCGTTGAAGATCGAACTAGCGGTGGTGAGCAGTTCTTC.

The chain recombines TRBV20-1 with TRBJ2-5; 7 bases are shared with TRBD2. The CDR3 totals 17 residues. Germline lookup yields CDR1 DFQATT and CDR2 SNEGSKA (reference sequence). The ends lost 5 bases at V and 1 base at J; junction bases unmatched: 16. The CDR3 is CSAGGGTAGEIQETQYF. In DNA, the CDR3 is TGCAGTGCTGGGGGGGGTACGGCGGGGGAGATCCAAGAGACCCAGTACTTC.

The chain is built from TRBV5-1 and TRBJ2-5; perhaps TRBD2 as D (6 bases). The CDR3 contains 14 residues. Deletions cut 4 bases from V and 1 base from J, with 11 bases between. CDR1 SGHRS and CDR2 YFSETQ come from the germline V gene. The chain's CDR3 is CASSATSSQETQYF. CDR3 sequence (DNA): TGCGCCAGCAGCGCGACTAGTTCCCAAGAGACCCAGTACTTC. The entire variable domain, with the rest obtained from reference TRBV5-1 and TRBJ2-5, is as follows: KAGVTQTPRYLIKTRGQQVTLSCSPISGHRSVSWYQQTPGQGLQFLFEYFSETQRNKGNFPGRFSGRQFSNSRSEMNVSTLELGDSALYLCASSATSSQETQYFGPGTRLLVL.

In its sample, this clonotype was seen a few times. An end of the junction does not agree with germline; a read error may underlie this. The rearrangement joins TRBV7-9 to TRBJ1-5; D gene uncertain. The CDR3 consists of 12 residues. Germline V gene data show CDR1 as SEHNR and CDR2 as FQNEAQ (reference sequence). CDR3 amino acids: CASSWEGQPQRF. CDR3 coding DNA: TGTGCCAGCAGCTGGGAAGGGCAGCCCCAGCGTTTT.

The gene calls are TRBV11-2 and TRBJ1-2, with D hard to call. The CDR3 has 15 amino acids. Deletions cut 3 bases from V and 5 bases from J, with 16 bases between. Germline CDR1 reads SGHAT; CDR2 reads FQNNGV. The CDR3 coding sequence is TGTGCCAGCAGCTTGCCCCCAAGCAGTCGGTATGGCTACACCTTC. Its protein is CASSLPPSSRYGYTF.

V and J are TRBV7-2 and TRBJ1-6; possibly TRBD1 for D (6 bases). Trimming cost V 1 base and J 5 bases, with 18 bases left between them. Germline values: CDR1 SGHTA, CDR2 FQGNSA. The CDR3 length is 18 residues. The CDR3 nucleotides are TGTGCCAGCAGCTTAGGAAAGGGGAGGGGGAGGAATAATTCACCCCTCCACTTT. Translated, it gives CASSLGKGRGRNNSPLHF.

This clonotype was recorded once. V gene TRBV7-8 combines with J gene TRBJ2-5; D remains ambiguous. TRBJ2-7 explains the end of the DNA better; the J call may be wrong. Germline assignment: CDR1 SGHVS and CDR2 FQNEAQ. CDR3 length: 16 amino acids. This CDR3 reads CASSLGPIESSYEQYF. The CDR3 coding sequence is TGTGCCAGCAGCTTAGGCCCCATCGAAAGCTCCTACGAGCAGTACTTC.

The chain carries TRBV4-2 and TRBJ2-5; the D call may be TRBD1 or TRBD2 (5 bases each). The CDR3 extends over 14 amino acids. CDR1 is LGHNA and CDR2 is YNFKEQ in the germline V gene. Between the trimmed V and J ends, which lost 6 bases and 7 bases, there was a span of 18 bases. The CDR3 DNA is TGTGCCAGCAGAGAAGCAGGGACCCGTGGGACCCAGTACTTC. Translated, it gives CASREAGTRGTQYF.

The chain is built from TRBV20-1 and TRBJ2-1; 11 bases agree with TRBD2. CDR1 is DFQATT, CDR2 SNEGSKA, per germline (reference sequence). The CDR3 covers 14 residues. The junction had 5 bases not matched to a gene; V was cut back by 6 bases and J by 4 bases. CDR3 loop: CSAPGLADYNEQFF. The CDR3 DNA reads as TGCAGTGCGCCGGGACTAGCGGATTACAATGAGCAGTTCTTC.

This clonotype was seen only a few times. V gene TRBV2 combines with J gene TRBJ2-6; D is undetermined. The V end lost 3 bases, the J end lost 0 bases, and 6 bases lay between the germline ends. From germline, CDR1 is SNHLY and CDR2 FYNNEI. The CDR3 consists of 15 residues. The CDR3 is CASSDLNSGANVLTF. CDR3 DNA: TGTGCCAGCAGTGACCTCAACTCTGGGGCCAACGTCCTGACTTTC.

Here the CDR3 DNA reads TGTGCCAGCAGCTTATTAGTTGAGTCAACCCTCCACTTT. Translated, it gives CASSLLVESTLHF. The chain carries TRBV7-9 and TRBJ1-6, with D uncertain. The germline CDR1 and CDR2 sequences are SEHNR and FQNEAQ (reference sequence). The CDR3 has 13 residues. The V end was cut by 2 bases, the J end by 14 bases, with 13 bases between.

The sample holds a few counts of this clonotype. The chain employs TRBV20-1 and TRBJ2-7, with 9 bases fitting TRBD1. This CDR3 spans 14 amino acids. The J segment lost 2 bases and the V segment lost 7 bases, leaving 9 bases of the junction unmatched. In germline, CDR1 is DFQATT, CDR2 SNEGSKA (reference sequence). CDR3 protein: CSVTGTGRAYEQYF. For the CDR3, the DNA is TGCAGTGTTACCGGGACAGGGAGGGCCTACGAGCAGTACTTC.

This clonotype was recorded once. V gene TRBV7-2 combines with J gene TRBJ2-3, with a tentative D call TRBD2 (6 bases). The germline V gene has CDR1 SGHTA and CDR2 FQGNSA. Trimming cost V 5 bases and J 2 bases, with 14 bases left between them. The CDR3 is 15 residues long. CDR3 residues: CASSRSGGVTDTQYF. The DNA for the CDR3 is TGTGCCAGCAGCCGGAGCGGAGGGGTCACAGATACGCAGTATTTT.

This clonotype was recorded at least ten times. This sequence joins TRBV5-1 and TRBJ2-7; 9 bases fit TRBD1. Germline CDR1 is SGHRS and CDR2 is YFSETQ. The CDR3 has 14 amino acids. V shed 2 bases and J 4 bases; nucleotides not matched to a gene: 4. CDR3 amino acids: CASSFGQGPYEQYF. CDR3 coding DNA: TGCGCCAGCAGCTTCGGACAGGGGCCGTACGAGCAGTACTTC. The full variable domain, with the rest looked up from reference TRBV5-1 and TRBJ2-7, is KAGVTQTPRYLIKTRGQQVTLSCSPISGHRSVSWYQQTPGQGLQFLFEYFSETQRNKGNFPGRFSGRQFSNSRSEMNVSTLELGDSALYLCASSFGQGPYEQYFGPGTRLTVT.